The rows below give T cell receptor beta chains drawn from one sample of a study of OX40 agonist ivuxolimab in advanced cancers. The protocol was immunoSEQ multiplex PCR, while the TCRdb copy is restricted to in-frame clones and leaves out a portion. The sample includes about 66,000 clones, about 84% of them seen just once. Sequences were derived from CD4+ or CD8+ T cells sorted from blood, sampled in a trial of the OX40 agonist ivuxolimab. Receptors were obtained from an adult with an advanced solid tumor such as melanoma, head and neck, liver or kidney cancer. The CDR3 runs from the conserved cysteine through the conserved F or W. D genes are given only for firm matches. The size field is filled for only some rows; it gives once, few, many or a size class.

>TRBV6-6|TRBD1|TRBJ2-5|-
TGTGCCAGCAGGGGGACAGGACACCAAGAGACCCAGTACTTC
CASRGTGHQETQYF
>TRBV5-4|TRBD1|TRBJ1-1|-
TGTGCCAGCAGCCCTATGGACAGGGGAGGGACTGAAGCTTTCTTT
CASSPMDRGGTEAFF
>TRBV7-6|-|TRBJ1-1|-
TGTGCCAGCAGCCCATCCAGGGTGGGGAACACTGAAGCTTTCTTT
CASSPSRVGNTEAFF
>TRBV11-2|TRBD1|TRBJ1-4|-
TGTGCCAGCAGCCCGGACAGGGGAAGGGAAAAACTGTTTTTT
CASSPDRGREKLFF
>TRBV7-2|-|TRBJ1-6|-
TGTGCCAGCAGCTTAGGTGGGGGTACTAATTCACCCCTCCACTTT
CASSLGGGTNSPLHF
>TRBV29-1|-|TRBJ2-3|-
TGCAGCGTTGAAGTTGTTAGCACAGATACGCAGTATTTT
CSVEVVSTDTQYF
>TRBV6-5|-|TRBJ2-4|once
TGTGCCAGCACCAGAGACATTTTCGGGGGCATTCAGTACTTC
CASTRDIFGGIQYF
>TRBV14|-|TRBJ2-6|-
TGTGCCAGCAGCCCGGTGGGTCGGACCTCTGGGGCCAACGTCCTGACTTTC
CASSPVGRTSGANVLTF
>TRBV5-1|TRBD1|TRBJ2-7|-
TGCGCCAGCAGCTGGGAACAGGGGGCGATCTACGAGCAGTACTTC
CASSWEQGAIYEQYF
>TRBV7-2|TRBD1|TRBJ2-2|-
TGTGCCAGCAGCTCCTATGGACAGGGAAACACCGGGGAGCTGTTTTTT
CASSSYGQGNTGELFF
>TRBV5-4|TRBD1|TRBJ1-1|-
TGTGCCAGCAGCTGGAGACAGGGGGCGCAGACTGAAGCTTTCTTT
CASSWRQGAQTEAFF
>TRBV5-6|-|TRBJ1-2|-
TGTGCCAGCAGCTCGTACAACCTCAGGGGCTACACCTTC
CASSSYNLRGYTF
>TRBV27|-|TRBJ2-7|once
TGTGCCAGCAGTTTATATGAAGGACGGCTGTACGAGCAGTACTTC
CASSLYEGRLYEQYF
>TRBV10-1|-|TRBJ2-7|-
TGCGCCAGCAGTCCAGGGGTTTCTTACGAGCAGTACTTC
CASSPGVSYEQYF
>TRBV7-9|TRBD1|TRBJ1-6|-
TGTGCCAGCAGCTTTCAGGGGGCGGATAATTCACCCCTCCACTTT
CASSFQGADNSPLHF
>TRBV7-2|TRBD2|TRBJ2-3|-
TGTGCCAGCAGACGACTAGCGGGGGGAGCAGATACGCAGTATTTT
CASRRLAGGADTQYF
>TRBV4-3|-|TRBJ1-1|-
TGCGCCAGCAGCCAAGAAACAGGCCACACTGAAGCTTTCTTT
CASSQETGHTEAFF
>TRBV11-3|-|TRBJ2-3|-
TGTGCCAGCAGCCCCGGACTGAACACAGATACGCAGTATTTT
CASSPGLNTDTQYF
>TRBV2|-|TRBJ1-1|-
TGTGCCAGCAGTGGACAACATAACACTGAAGCTTTCTTT
CASSGQHNTEAFF
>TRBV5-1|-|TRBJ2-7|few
TGCGCCAGCAGCTTGGACGCCTACGAGCAGTACTTC
CASSLDAYEQYF
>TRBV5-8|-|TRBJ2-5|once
TGTGCCAGCAGCCTGCCAGGGACGGATCAAGAGACCCAGTACTTC
CASSLPGTDQETQYF
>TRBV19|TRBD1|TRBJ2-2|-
TGTGCCAGTACTTACCAGGGGGTCAACACCGGGGAGCTGTTTTTT
CASTYQGVNTGELFF
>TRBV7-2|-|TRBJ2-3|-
TGTGCCAGCAGCCCTAGAGAACCCCTCGTGCCACGCACAGATACGCAGTATTTT
CASSPREPLVPRTDTQYF
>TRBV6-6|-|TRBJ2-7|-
TGTGCGGTCAGGGGCTCCTACGAGCAGTACTTC
CAVRGSYEQYF
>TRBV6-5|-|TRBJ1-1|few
TGTGCCAGCACGTGGGGAGGGGAAGCTTTCTTT
CASTWGGEAFF
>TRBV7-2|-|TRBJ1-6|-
TGTGCCAGCAGCTCAACGGGGGCTATGGATGATTCACCCCTCCACTTT
CASSSTGAMDDSPLHF
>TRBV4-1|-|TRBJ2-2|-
TGCGCCAGCAGCCAAAACCCCCCGGCGACGGCGCACGGGGAGCTGTTTTTT
CASSQNPPATAHGELFF
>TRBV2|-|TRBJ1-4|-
TGTGCCAGCAGTGTAGCGTTGTCTGGGGAAAAACTGTTTTTT
CASSVALSGEKLFF
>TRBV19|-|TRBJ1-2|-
TGTGCCAGTAGTATGGGGGTAAGGGACTATGGCTACACCTTC
CASSMGVRDYGYTF